This TCR beta chain came from a study of cytomegalovirus exposure and HLA in healthy donors. Study-level results: According to an earlier analysis, most TCR beta V segments yielded productive rearrangements about 87% or about 30% of the time. Cytomegalovirus status, reportedly, was diagnosed with high specificity and sensitivity by the classifier.

Trimming removed 7 bases from V and 5 bases from J, with 11 bases in between. The germline V gene encodes CDR1 MNHNY and CDR2 SVGAGI (reference sequence). The CDR3 contains 13 residues. A note on this clone: Its antigen remains unidentified.

The PCR employed 60 Vbeta primers together with 13 Jbeta primers. Generated by immunoSEQ multiplex PCR, the TCRdb table keeps only in-frame clones and is missing some. Among 150,000 to 200,000 clones listed, about four fifths were seen once. The chain combines TRBV6-6 with TRBJ1-4; D is perhaps TRBD1 (6 bases). The sequenced sample consisted of PBMCs. This TCR was recovered from a female donor in good health and CMV-seronegative. Here the CDR3 DNA reads TGTGCCAGCACCGGGGGGCTAAATGAAAAACTGTTTTTT. Its translation: CASTGGLNEKLFF.